This TCR beta chain is from a study of T cell responses to AZD1222 COVID-19 vaccine. Study-wide points: Only five to seven individuals given AZD1222 were seropositive at baseline. No repertoire was sampled before or during the peak T cell response, only after it. Spike as a whole was targeted by vaccine-associated CD4 TCRs, dominant at 160-218 and 743-854.

About this clone: Its antigen is unknown.

The CDR3 loop spans 15 amino acids. V lost 3 bases to trimming and J lost 2 bases; unmatched junction nucleotides: 3. CDR1 and CDR2 (germline): MNHEY, SMNVEV (reference sequence). Using immunoSEQ multiplex PCR, the repertoire was profiled, and TCRdb retains in-frame clones only, with some absent. The top ten clones hold under 3.5% of a sample with 130,000 to 150,000 clones, 70% to 90% of them seen once. The chain has TRBV27 and TRBJ2-3; 9 bases map to TRBD2. This receptor was taken from an adult in good health. The specimen was peripheral blood, collected on day 0 of MenACWY control vaccination. This chain's CDR3 is CASSFRGLATDTQYF. The DNA of the CDR3 is TGTGCCAGCAGTTTTCGGGGACTAGCCACAGATACGCAGTATTTT.